A single sample is the source of the 26 T cell receptor beta chains below, sequenced in a study of response to subunit inactivated influenza vaccine. TCRdb independently ran MiXCR on the RT-PCR reads; one entry per CDR3 protein. The sample yields 400,000 to 550,000 distinct CDR3 sequences, around 25% seen once. The specimen comprised CD4+ T cells sorted from PBMCs, sampled less than 6 days after vaccination. The receptors derive from a man in his fifties who received an inactivated influenza vaccine.

This clonotype was observed many times. This chain uses TRBV5-1 with TRBJ2-5; possibly TRBD2 for D (5 bases). Germline-derived CDR1 and CDR2 are SGHRS and YFSETQ. V was clipped by 2 bases and J by 10 bases, with 12 bases between them. The CDR3 has 12 amino acids. DNA of the CDR3: TGCGCCAGCAGCTTAGACCGGGAAAACCAGTACTTC. Protein: CASSLDRENQYF.

The CDR3 nucleotides read TGCAGTGCTGCTAATTTGGGGCAGGGGGCTCGAGGCTACACCTTC. It is translated as CSAANLGQGARGYTF. The rearrangement joins TRBV20-1 to TRBJ1-2; 8 bases align to TRBD1. The CDR3 contains 15 residues. Germline values: CDR1 DFQATT, CDR2 SNEGSKA (reference sequence). Unmatched junction bases numbered 16, after V lost 5 bases and J lost 8 bases.

The genes are TRBV10-3 and TRBJ2-5; 7 bases align to TRBD1. The CDR3 runs 19 residues. The ends lost 6 bases at V and 1 base at J; junction bases unmatched: 20. Germline loops: CDR1 ENHRY, CDR2 SYGVKD. The CDR3 reads CAISASPKGTVTFQETQYF. In DNA, the CDR3 is TGTGCCATCAGCGCCTCCCCCAAAGGGACAGTGACATTCCAAGAGACCCAGTACTTC.

This clonotype occurred a few times. The V and J genes are TRBV20-1 and TRBJ2-7, with D possibly being TRBD1 (6 bases). This CDR3 spans 13 amino acids. The V end was cut by 4 bases, the J end by 2 bases, with 12 bases between. Per germline, CDR1 DFQATT and CDR2 SNEGSKA (reference sequence). The CDR3 DNA reads TGCAGTGCTACAGGGGAAATTCCCTACGAGCAGTACTTC. Amino acids: CSATGEIPYEQYF.

The rearrangement joins TRBV2 to TRBJ2-3; 11 nucleotides line up with TRBD2. The trim removed 1 base at V and 2 bases at J, leaving 2 bases unmatched. The germline V gene encodes CDR1 SNHLY and CDR2 FYNNEI. The CDR3 totals 16 residues. This CDR3 is CASSEGLAGPTDTQYF. Written as DNA, the CDR3 is TGTGCCAGCAGTGAAGGACTAGCGGGGCCCACAGATACGCAGTATTTT.

The chain employs TRBV20-1 and TRBJ1-5, with 11 bases aligning to TRBD1. Trimming took 6 bases from V and 2 from J; bases not matched to a gene: 6. Per the germline V gene, CDR1 is DFQATT and CDR2 is SNEGSKA (reference sequence). The CDR3 is made up of 15 amino acids. CDR3 DNA: TGCAGTGCCGCAGGGACAGGGGGTCGCAATCAGCCCCAGCATTTT. It encodes CSAAGTGGRNQPQHF.

This clonotype is a singleton in its sample. This chain connects TRBV11-2 to TRBJ2-1; no clear D. The CDR3 has 12 residues. Germline V CDR1 and CDR2: SGHAT, FQNNGV. Trimming pared 5 bases from V and 12 bases from J, leaving 14 bases between. CDR3 sequence reads: CASSPPSFGQFF. The CDR3 coding sequence is TGTGCCAGCAGCCCCCCGTCTTTTGGGCAGTTCTTC.

The genes are TRBV7-2 and TRBJ2-1, with TRBD1 matching over 10 bases. CDR1 is SGHTA, CDR2 FQGNSA, per germline. This CDR3 region has 16 residues. The V and J ends lost 5 bases and 11 bases, in that order; junction bases with no gene match: 15. As DNA, the CDR3 is TGTGCCAGCAGCACTGGTACCCTGGGACAGGGGTTACAGCAGTTCTTC. Protein sequence: CASSTGTLGQGLQQFF.

The V call is TRBV20-1, the J call TRBJ2-1, with D unresolved. The CDR3 length is 13 residues. Germline CDR1 is DFQATT and CDR2 is SNEGSKA (reference sequence). The germline V and J ends were trimmed by 0 bases and 5 bases, with 8 bases remaining between them. The CDR3, as DNA: TGCAGTGCTAGAGATCGGACGAACAATGAGCAGTTCTTC. This translates into CSARDRTNNEQFF.

This rearrangement joins TRBV29-1 to TRBJ1-2, with D hard to call. The V and J ends lost 2 bases and 0 bases respectively, with 10 bases between them. The CDR3 consists of 14 residues. Per germline, CDR1 SQVTM and CDR2 ANQGSEA. The CDR3 DNA reads TGCAGCGTTGAAAGGCGTCTGGCTAACTATGGCTACACCTTC. Translation gives CSVERRLANYGYTF.

CDR3 amino acids: CSVARDSFYNEQFF. CDR3 in DNA: TGCAGCGTTGCGAGGGACTCATTCTACAATGAGCAGTTCTTC. The chain carries TRBV29-1 and TRBJ2-1; a possible D gene is TRBD2 (6 bases). Trimming stripped 4 bases from V and 3 bases from J, with 13 bases between. The CDR3 spans 14 residues. Germline CDR1 and CDR2: SQVTM and ANQGSEA.

There are many counts of this clonotype. J is TRBJ2-1 and V is TRBV7-9; D ambiguous. Between the trimmed V and J ends, which lost 2 bases and 8 bases, there was a span of 4 bases. Looked up from germline, CDR1 is SEHNR and CDR2 is FQNEAQ (reference sequence). This CDR3 comprises 11 residues. The DNA for the CDR3 is TGTGCCAGCAGCTTAACCCATGAGCAGTTCTTC. Its translation is CASSLTHEQFF. The whole variable domain, filled in from reference TRBV7-9 and TRBJ2-1, reads DTGVSQNPRHKITKRGQNVTFRCDPISEHNRLYWYRQTLGQGPEFLTYFQNEAQLEKSRLLSDRFSAERPKGSFSTLEIQRTEQGDSAMYLCASSLTHEQFFGPGTRLTVL.

The V and J genes are TRBV19 and TRBJ2-4, with D unresolved. Germline CDR1 and CDR2: LNHDA and SQIVND (reference sequence). CDR3 length: 14 residues. With 7 bases removed from V and 4 bases from J, the gap between germline ends came to 14 bases. In DNA form, the CDR3 reads TGTGCCAGTATGGAAGCTGGTTTGAAAAACATTCAGTACTTC. Its protein is CASMEAGLKNIQYF.

Only a few counts were recorded for this clonotype. V gene TRBV4-3 combines with J gene TRBJ1-6, with D tentatively TRBD1 (5 bases). CDR1 and CDR2 (germline): LGHNA, YSLEER. CDR3 length equals 14 residues. V was clipped by 0 bases and J by 7 bases, with 7 bases between them. The CDR3 coding sequence is TGCGCCAGCAGCCAAGATCGGGGGAATTCACCCCTCCACTTT. Encoded protein: CASSQDRGNSPLHF.

This clonotype was observed a handful of times. The chain uses TRBV6-5 and TRBJ2-1, with TRBD1 identical over 8 bases. The CDR3 extends over 15 amino acids. Germline V CDR1 and CDR2: MNHEY, SVGAGI. V lost 2 bases and J lost 7; bases outside the gene matches: 7. The CDR3 DNA reads TGTGCCAGCAGTTACCCAGGACAGGGTCTGAATGAGCAGTTCTTC. This encodes CASSYPGQGLNEQFF.

The rearrangement uses TRBV5-1 and TRBJ2-3, with D perhaps TRBD2 (6 bases). The CDR3 sequence is 16 residues long. Trimming stripped 4 bases from V and 5 bases from J, with 20 bases between. Germline V gives CDR1 SGHRS, CDR2 YFSETQ. The CDR3 sequence: CASSLGLYGRLDTQYF. The CDR3 DNA reads TGCGCCAGCAGCCTGGGACTGTACGGGCGTTTAGATACGCAGTATTTT.

The table lists this clonotype with a few counts. The chain recombines TRBV20-1 with TRBJ1-2, with 9 bases fitting TRBD1. V lost 0 bases, J lost 8 bases, and 4 bases stayed unmatched. The CDR3 consists of 13 residues. Germline lookup yields CDR1 DFQATT and CDR2 SNEGSKA (reference sequence). The CDR3 sequence is CSARDGTGWGYTF. CDR3 DNA sequence: TGCAGTGCTAGAGACGGGACAGGGTGGGGCTACACCTTC.

A few counts support this clonotype. V and J are TRBV4-3 and TRBJ2-3, with D tentatively TRBD1 (6 bases). Germline CDR1 LGHNA, CDR2 YSLEER. The CDR3 spans 17 residues. V lost 0 bases to trimming and J lost 1 base, with 14 bases between them. The CDR3 sequence: CASSQDQGLRGTDTQYF. The CDR3 bases are TGCGCCAGCAGCCAAGATCAGGGGTTGAGAGGCACAGATACGCAGTATTTT.

The V call is TRBV2, the J call TRBJ2-1, with TRBD1 identical over 11 bases. Germline assignment: CDR1 SNHLY and CDR2 FYNNEI. V lost 7 bases, J lost 6 bases, and 5 bases stayed unmatched. CDR3 length: 14 residues. CDR3 sequence (DNA): TGTGCCAGCACCCGGGACAGGGGGGTCAATGAGCAGTTCTTC. Translation gives CASTRDRGVNEQFF.

The chain has TRBV2 and TRBJ2-3; TRBD2 matches 10 bases. The CDR3 is 15 residues long. Per the germline V gene, CDR1 is SNHLY and CDR2 is FYNNEI. After removal of 11 bases from V and 1 base from J, the junction contained 9 bases not matched to a gene. CDR3 sequence: CAGGTSDPRTDTQYF. In nucleotides, the CDR3 is TGTGCCGGGGGGACTAGCGACCCTCGCACAGATACGCAGTATTTT.

This clonotype was counted a few times. The chain carries TRBV3-1 and TRBJ1-2, with D uncertain. Germline V lookup: CDR1 LGHDT, CDR2 YNNKEL (reference sequence). The V end lost 4 bases, the J end lost 0 bases, and 9 bases lay between the germline ends. The CDR3 is made up of 14 amino acids. This chain's CDR3 is CASSRGEPNYGYTF. The CDR3 DNA follows: TGTGCCAGCAGCCGCGGGGAACCTAACTATGGCTACACCTTC.

This clonotype was observed a few times. V and J are TRBV5-5 and TRBJ2-3; TRBD2 aligns across 10 bases. The ends lost 7 bases at V and 4 bases at J; junction bases unmatched: 18. The germline V gene encodes CDR1 SGHKS and CDR2 YYEKEE (reference sequence). The CDR3 contains 18 residues. The CDR3 sequence: CASVLRWASGRVADTQYF. CDR3 in DNA: TGTGCCAGCGTCCTCCGGTGGGCTAGCGGGAGAGTTGCAGATACGCAGTATTTT.

A few counts support this clonotype. V usage is TRBV10-3 and J usage is TRBJ2-3; the match to TRBD2 covers 16 bases. J gave up 3 bases and V 2 bases, and 2 bases lay outside the gene matches. This CDR3 has 17 residues. The germline V gene encodes CDR1 ENHRY and CDR2 SYGVKD. The CDR3 spells CAISEPGLAGGTDTQYF. The CDR3 nucleotides are TGTGCCATCAGTGAGCCGGGACTAGCGGGAGGGACAGATACGCAGTATTTT.

The CDR3 region is CASTSTGLTTEAFF. The CDR3 coding sequence is TGTGCCAGCACCTCAACGGGGCTGACCACTGAAGCTTTCTTT. The chain links TRBV12-3 or TRBV12-4 to TRBJ1-1, with D perhaps matching TRBD1 (5 bases). CDR3 length: 14 residues. V was shortened by 7 bases and J by 4 bases, with 16 bases between the two germline ends.

On this clonotype: A read error may produce the germline difference seen at one junction end. The chain is built from TRBV27 and TRBJ1-2, with D tentatively TRBD1 (5 bases). The CDR3 runs 11 residues. Germline assignment: CDR1 MNHEY and CDR2 SMNVEV (reference sequence). CDR3 amino acids: CASSSRQIQIF. The CDR3 nucleotides read TGTGCCAGCAGTTCCCGACAGATACAGATCTTC.

The gene calls are TRBV28 and TRBJ1-1, with 9 bases fitting TRBD1. Germline CDR1 is MDHEN and CDR2 is SYDVKM. The CDR3 has 15 residues. Unmatched junction bases numbered 6, after V lost 5 bases and J lost 2 bases. This chain's CDR3 is CASSPGQGTNTEAFF. The DNA for the CDR3 is TGTGCCAGCAGTCCAGGACAGGGGACCAACACTGAAGCTTTCTTT.